The 3 T cell receptor beta chains in this list originate from one sample, sequenced in a study of cytomegalovirus exposure and HLA in healthy donors. The PCR had 60 Vbeta and 13 Jbeta primers. The protocol was immunoSEQ multiplex PCR, while the TCRdb copy is restricted to in-frame clones and leaves out a portion. There are some 200,000 clones in the sample; almost 80% occur only once, and roughly 2% lies in the top ten. The material sequenced was PBMCs. The receptors shown here come from a young man in good health and CMV-seronegative.

V is TRBV30 and J is TRBJ1-4; perhaps TRBD1 as D (6 bases). This CDR3 is built from 14 residues. Trimming cost V 1 base and J 8 bases, with 14 bases left between them. Per germline, CDR1 GTSNPN and CDR2 SVGIG (reference sequence). CDR3 amino acids: CAWSEGQLGEKLFF. CDR3 DNA sequence: TGTGCCTGGAGTGAGGGACAACTAGGAGAAAAACTGTTTTTT.

The V call is TRBV10-3, the J call TRBJ1-2, with D tentatively TRBD1 (5 bases). Germline V CDR1 and CDR2: ENHRY, SYGVKD. The CDR3 loop spans 15 amino acids. Trimming left V 4 bases short and J 9 bases short, with 21 bases between. The CDR3 here is CAISGNSGGGESYTF. CDR3 nucleotide sequence: TGTGCCATCAGTGGTAACAGCGGGGGGGGTGAGAGCTACACCTTC.

This sequence joins TRBV18 and TRBJ2-2; 10 nucleotides agree with TRBD2. This CDR3 has 16 residues. In germline, CDR1 is KGHSH, CDR2 LQKENI. J gave up 4 bases and V 3 bases, and 5 bases lay outside the gene matches. CDR3 sequence (DNA): TGTGCCAGCTCACCGATAGCGGGAGGCAGCACCGGGGAGCTGTTTTTT. Its translation: CASSPIAGGSTGELFF.